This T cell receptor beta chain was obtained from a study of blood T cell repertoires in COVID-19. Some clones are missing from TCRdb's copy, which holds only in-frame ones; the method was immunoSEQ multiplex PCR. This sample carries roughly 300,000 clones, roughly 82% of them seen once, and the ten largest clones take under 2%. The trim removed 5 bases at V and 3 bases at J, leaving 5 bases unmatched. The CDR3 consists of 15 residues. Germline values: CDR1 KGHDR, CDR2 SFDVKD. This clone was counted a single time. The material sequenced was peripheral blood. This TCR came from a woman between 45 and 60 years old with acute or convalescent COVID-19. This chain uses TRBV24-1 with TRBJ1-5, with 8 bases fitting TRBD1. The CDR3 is CATSGGQAPNQPQHF. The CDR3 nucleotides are TGTGCCACCAGTGGGGGACAGGCCCCCAATCAGCCCCAGCATTTT.